The present TCR beta chain was sequenced within a study of blood T cell repertoires in COVID-19. Sequencing used immunoSEQ multiplex PCR; TCRdb keeps in-frame clones, though not all of them. In the table there are about 300,000 clones, roughly 86% of which are singletons. Trimming shortened V by 3 bases and J by 6 bases, and 9 bases separated the two germline ends. The CDR3 is 12 amino acids. Germline V CDR1 and CDR2: SEHNR, FQNEAQ (reference sequence). V usage is TRBV7-9 and J usage is TRBJ2-7, with D maybe TRBD2 (6 bases). The receptor's source is a woman aged 30 to 39 with COVID-19, enrolled during active disease. The specimen sequenced was peripheral blood. CDR3 sequence: CASSFGGGEQYF. The CDR3 DNA follows: TGTGCCAGCAGCTTCGGGGGAGGCGAGCAGTACTTC.